The clone carrying this T cell receptor (beta chain) occurred many times. This entry is derived from a study of response to subunit inactivated influenza vaccine. This CDR3 comprises 16 residues. Looked up from germline, CDR1 is SGHNT and CDR2 is YENEEA. Germline trimming cut 4 bases from V and 1 base from J; bases unmatched to any gene: 6. TCRdb independently ran MiXCR on the RT-PCR reads; one entry per CDR3 protein. The sample carries more than 200,000 distinct CDR3 sequences, 12% recorded once. The sequencing here drew on non-naive T cells sorted from PBMCs, taken 14 days before vaccination. V is TRBV11-3 and J is TRBJ2-2; 7 nucleotides line up with TRBD1. This clonotype originated in a man aged 50-60 years who received an inactivated influenza vaccine. The chain's CDR3 is CASSSWDSLNTGELFF. CDR3 in DNA: TGTGCCAGCAGCTCGTGGGACAGCTTGAACACCGGGGAGCTGTTTTTT.